This TCR beta chain came from a study of T cell responses to AZD1222 COVID-19 vaccine. Study-wide results and limits: Repertoires were sampled only after the peak T cell response.

The CDR3 has 12 amino acids. Germline lookup yields CDR1 GTSNPN and CDR2 SVGIG (reference sequence). V lost 0 bases, J lost 8 bases, and 11 bases lay in between. Repertoires were generated with immunoSEQ multiplex PCR, while TCRdb's copy carries only in-frame clones and drops some. Among about 140,000 clones, 70% to 90% were seen once, and the ten largest hold about 3%. In the case of this clone: Its target is unknown.

The source was peripheral blood, collected 28 days after the second AZD1222 dose. V is TRBV30 and J is TRBJ2-7, with D possibly TRBD1 on 6 matching bases. The origin of this receptor is an adult who received the AZD1222 COVID-19 vaccine. CDR3 sequence: CAWSVVQGQQYF. As DNA, the CDR3 is TGTGCCTGGAGTGTGGTACAGGGACAGCAGTACTTC.